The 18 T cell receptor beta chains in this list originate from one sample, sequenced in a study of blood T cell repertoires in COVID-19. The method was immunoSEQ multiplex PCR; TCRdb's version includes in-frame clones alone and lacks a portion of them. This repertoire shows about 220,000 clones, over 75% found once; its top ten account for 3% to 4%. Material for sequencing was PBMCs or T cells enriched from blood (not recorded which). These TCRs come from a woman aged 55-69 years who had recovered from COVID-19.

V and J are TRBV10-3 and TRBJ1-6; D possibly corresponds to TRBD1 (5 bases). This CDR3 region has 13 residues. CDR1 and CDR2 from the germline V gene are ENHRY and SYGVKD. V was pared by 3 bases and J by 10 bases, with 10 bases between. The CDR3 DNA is TGTGCCATCAGTGACAGGGAGGGGTCACCCCTCCACTTT. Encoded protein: CAISDREGSPLHF.

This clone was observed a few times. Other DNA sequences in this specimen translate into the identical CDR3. Here the CDR3 reads CASSSGGTEAFF. CDR3 DNA sequence: TGTGCCAGCTCCTCAGGGGGCACTGAAGCTTTCTTT. The genes are TRBV11-2 and TRBJ1-1; 7 bases line up with TRBD1. From germline, CDR1 is SGHAT and CDR2 FQNNGV. Trimming cost V 8 bases and J 4 bases; bases outside gene matches: 4. This CDR3 contains 12 residues.

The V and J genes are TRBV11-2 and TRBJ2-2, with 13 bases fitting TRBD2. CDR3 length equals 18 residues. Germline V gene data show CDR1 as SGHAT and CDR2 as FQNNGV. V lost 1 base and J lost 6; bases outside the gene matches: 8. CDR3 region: CASSLGLAGGGRAGELFF. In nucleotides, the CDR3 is TGTGCCAGCAGCTTAGGACTAGCGGGAGGCGGGCGGGCCGGGGAGCTGTTTTTT.

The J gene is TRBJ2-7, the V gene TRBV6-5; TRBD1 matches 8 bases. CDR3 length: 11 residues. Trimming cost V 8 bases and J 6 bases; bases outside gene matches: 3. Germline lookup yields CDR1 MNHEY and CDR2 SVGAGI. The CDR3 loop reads CASDRGTEQYF. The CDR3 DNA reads TGTGCCAGCGACAGGGGTACCGAGCAGTACTTC.

DNA for the CDR3: TGTGCCAGCAGCTTAGGGACAGGGAGAGATGGCTACACCTTC. Its protein product is CASSLGTGRDGYTF. This sequence joins TRBV7-2 and TRBJ1-2; 8 positions agree with TRBD1. Germline CDR1 reads SGHTA; CDR2 reads FQGNSA. The length of the CDR3 is 14 residues. The V and J ends lost 1 base and 6 bases, in that order; junction bases with no gene match: 4.

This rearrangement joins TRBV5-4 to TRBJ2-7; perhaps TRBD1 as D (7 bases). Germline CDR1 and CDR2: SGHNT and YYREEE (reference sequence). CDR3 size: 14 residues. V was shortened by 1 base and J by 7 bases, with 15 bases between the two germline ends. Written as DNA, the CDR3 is TGTGCCAGCAGCTTGAAGCAGGGGGGAAATGAGCAGTACTTC. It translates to CASSLKQGGNEQYF.

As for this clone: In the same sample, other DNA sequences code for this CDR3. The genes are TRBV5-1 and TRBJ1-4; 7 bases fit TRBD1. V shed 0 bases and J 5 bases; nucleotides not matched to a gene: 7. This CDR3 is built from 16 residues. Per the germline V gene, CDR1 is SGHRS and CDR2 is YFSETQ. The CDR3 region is CASSLDFGTANEKLFF. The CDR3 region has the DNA TGCGCCAGCAGCTTGGACTTTGGGACAGCAAATGAAAAACTGTTTTTT.

CDR3: CASISGGTAEAFF. CDR3 sequence (DNA): TGTGCCAGCATCAGCGGGGGCACCGCTGAAGCTTTCTTT. V is TRBV12-3 or TRBV12-4 and J is TRBJ1-1, with a possible D match to TRBD1 (6 bases). This CDR3 region has 13 residues. V lost 7 bases, J lost 6 bases, and 15 bases lay in between.

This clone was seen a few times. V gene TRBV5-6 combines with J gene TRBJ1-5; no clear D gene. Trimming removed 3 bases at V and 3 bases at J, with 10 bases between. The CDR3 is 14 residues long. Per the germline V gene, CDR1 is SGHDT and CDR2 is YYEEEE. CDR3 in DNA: TGTGCCAGCAGCTCGTCCGAGGACAATCAGCCCCAGCATTTT. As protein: CASSSSEDNQPQHF. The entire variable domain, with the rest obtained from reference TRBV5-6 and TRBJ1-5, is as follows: DAGVTQSPTHLIKTRGQQVTLRCSPKSGHDTVSWYQQALGQGPQFIFQYYEEEERQRGNFPDRFSGHQFPNYSSELNVNALLLGDSALYLCASSSSEDNQPQHFGDGTRLSIL.

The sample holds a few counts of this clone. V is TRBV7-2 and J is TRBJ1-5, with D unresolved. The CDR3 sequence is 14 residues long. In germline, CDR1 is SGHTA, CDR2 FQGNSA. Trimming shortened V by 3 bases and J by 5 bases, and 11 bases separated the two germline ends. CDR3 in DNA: TGTGCCAGCAGCTTCGCACTAACCCATCAGCCCCAGCATTTT. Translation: CASSFALTHQPQHF.

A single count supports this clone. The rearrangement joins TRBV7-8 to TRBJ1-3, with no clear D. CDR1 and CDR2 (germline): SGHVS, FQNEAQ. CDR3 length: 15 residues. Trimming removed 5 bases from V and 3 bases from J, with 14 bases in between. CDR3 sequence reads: CASSPRLEGGNTIYF. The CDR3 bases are TGTGCCAGCAGCCCCAGATTGGAGGGTGGAAACACCATATATTTT.

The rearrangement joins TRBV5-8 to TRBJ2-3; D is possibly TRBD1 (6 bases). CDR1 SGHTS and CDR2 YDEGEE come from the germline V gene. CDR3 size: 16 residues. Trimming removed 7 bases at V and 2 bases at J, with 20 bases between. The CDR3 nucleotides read TGTGCCAGCGGGCCGGGGCGGCAGGGGCTCACAGATACGCAGTATTTT. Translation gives CASGPGRQGLTDTQYF.

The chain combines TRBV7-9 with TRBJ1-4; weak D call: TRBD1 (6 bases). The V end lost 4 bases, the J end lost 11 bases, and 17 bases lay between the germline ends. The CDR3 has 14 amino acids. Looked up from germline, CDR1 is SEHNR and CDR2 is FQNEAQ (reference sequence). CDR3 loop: CASSSARDTLKLFF. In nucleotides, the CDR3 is TGTGCCAGCAGCTCCGCCAGGGACACCCTCAAACTGTTTTTT.

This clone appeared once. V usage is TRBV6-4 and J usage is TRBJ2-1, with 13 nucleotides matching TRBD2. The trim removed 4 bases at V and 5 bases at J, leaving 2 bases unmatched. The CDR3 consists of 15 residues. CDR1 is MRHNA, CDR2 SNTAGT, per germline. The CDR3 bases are TGTGCCAGCAGTGCGGGGACTAGCGGGAACAATGAGCAGTTCTTC. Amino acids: CASSAGTSGNNEQFF.

In DNA, the CDR3 is TGTGCCAGCAGGGGGCAGAACACTGAAGCTTTCTTT. Residues: CASRGQNTEAFF. The rearrangement links TRBV6-5 to TRBJ1-1; a possible D gene is TRBD1 (5 bases). The germline gives CDR1 MNHEY, CDR2 SVGAGI. V lost 6 bases to trimming and J lost 1 base, with 6 bases between them. The CDR3 spans 12 residues.

The CDR3 loop reads CASIHRTGQPQHF. CDR3 nucleotide sequence: TGTGCCAGCATCCATCGCACAGGGCAGCCCCAGCATTTT. The rearrangement uses TRBV2 and TRBJ1-5, with TRBD1 as a possible D gene (6 bases). The ends were cut back, 7 bases at V and 7 bases at J, with 14 bases in the middle. CDR3 size: 13 residues. Per germline, CDR1 SNHLY and CDR2 FYNNEI.

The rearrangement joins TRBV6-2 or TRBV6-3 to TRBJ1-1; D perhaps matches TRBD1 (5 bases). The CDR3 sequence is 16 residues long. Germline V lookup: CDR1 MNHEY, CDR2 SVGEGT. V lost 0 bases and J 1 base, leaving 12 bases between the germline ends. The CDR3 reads CASSYSMRQWNTEAFF. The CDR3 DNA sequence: TGTGCCAGCAGTTACTCGATGAGACAGTGGAACACTGAAGCTTTCTTT.

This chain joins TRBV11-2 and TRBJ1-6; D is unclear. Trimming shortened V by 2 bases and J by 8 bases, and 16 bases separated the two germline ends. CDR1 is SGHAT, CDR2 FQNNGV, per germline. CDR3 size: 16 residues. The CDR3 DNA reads TGTGCCAGCAGCTTAAACGGCCGGGGTAATTATTCACCCCTCCACTTT. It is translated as CASSLNGRGNYSPLHF.